These 20 T cell receptor beta chains came from one sample sequenced in a study of radiotherapy plus CTLA-4 blockade in lung cancer. The protocol was immunoSEQ multiplex PCR, while the TCRdb copy is restricted to in-frame clones and leaves out a portion. This sample has tens of thousands of clones, with 70% to 80% found just once. The specimen was peripheral blood, collected from a patient treated with radiotherapy plus ipilimumab. The source of these receptors is a human donor with non-small cell lung cancer whose response to radiotherapy plus ipilimumab could not be evaluated.

This clone is labeled as medium-sized. This chain connects TRBV4-3 to TRBJ2-7; TRBD2 matches at 8 bases. Germline assignment: CDR1 LGHNA and CDR2 YSLEER. This CDR3 region has 14 residues. V gave up 1 base and J gave up 6 bases; unmatched junction bases: 5. The CDR3 DNA is TGCGCCAGCAGCCAAGTTGGGAGCGGGGGCGAGCAGTACTTC. Protein product: CASSQVGSGGEQYF.

The V gene is TRBV7-3, the J gene TRBJ2-7, with a possible D match to TRBD2 (5 bases). With 4 bases removed from V and 5 bases from J, the gap between germline ends came to 12 bases. Looked up from germline, CDR1 is SGHTA and CDR2 is FQGTGA. CDR3 length equals 13 residues. The CDR3 bases are TGTGCCAGCAGCTCGGGGTTGCTCGACGAGCAGTACTTC. Its translation: CASSSGLLDEQYF. The full variable domain, in which reference TRBV7-3 and TRBJ2-7 provide the parts outside the CDR3, is GAGVSQTPSNKVTEKGKYVELRCDPISGHTALYWYRQSLGQGPEFLIYFQGTGAADDSGLPNDRFFAVRPEGSVSTLKIQRTERGDSAVYLCASSSGLLDEQYFGPGTRLTVT.

The sample holds a few counts of this clone. V usage is TRBV19 and J usage is TRBJ1-1; TRBD1 might be the D (6 bases). The CDR3 has 14 residues. Germline CDR1 reads LNHDA; CDR2 reads SQIVND (reference sequence). The V end lost 7 bases, the J end lost 6 bases, and 18 bases lay between the germline ends. As DNA, the CDR3 is TGTGCCAGTATAAAAGTTGGGGGCCGACCTGAAGCTTTCTTT. Amino acid sequence: CASIKVGGRPEAFF. The complete variable domain, with remaining parts taken from reference TRBV19 and TRBJ1-1, reads DGGITQSPKYLFRKEGQNVTLSCEQNLNHDAMYWYRQDPGQGLRLIYYSQIVNDFQKGDIAEGYSVSREKKESFPLTVTSAQKNPTAFYLCASIKVGGRPEAFFGQGTRLTVV.

The chain carries TRBV15 and TRBJ2-3; D may be TRBD1 (5 bases). The CDR3 covers 18 residues. The V gene lost 3 bases and the J gene lost 2 bases, with 21 bases spanning the gap. CDR1 LNHNV and CDR2 YYDKDF come from the germline V gene (reference sequence). CDR3 in amino acids: CATSSYGARERNTDTQYF. In DNA, the CDR3 is TGTGCCACCAGCAGCTATGGGGCCAGGGAAAGGAACACAGATACGCAGTATTTT.

The chain combines TRBV19 with TRBJ1-2; 8 bases line up with TRBD1. CDR1 is LNHDA and CDR2 is SQIVND in the germline V gene (reference sequence). The CDR3 is made up of 17 amino acids. With V trimmed by 3 bases and J by 6 bases, 15 bases remained unmatched. This chain's CDR3 is CASSIGQGRKLLDGYTF. The CDR3 DNA reads TGTGCCAGTAGTATCGGACAGGGAAGGAAATTGCTTGATGGCTACACCTTC. The full variable domain, completed using reference TRBV19 and TRBJ1-2, is DGGITQSPKYLFRKEGQNVTLSCEQNLNHDAMYWYRQDPGQGLRLIYYSQIVNDFQKGDIAEGYSVSREKKESFPLTVTSAQKNPTAFYLCASSIGQGRKLLDGYTFGSGTRLTVV.

The chain joins TRBV5-1 to TRBJ2-3; D possibly corresponds to TRBD2 (6 bases). Trimming took 2 bases from V and 0 from J, leaving 10 bases between them. The CDR3 extends over 15 amino acids. Germline lookup yields CDR1 SGHRS and CDR2 YFSETQ. Written as DNA, the CDR3 is TGCGCCAGCAGCTTCCGCGCGGGGAGCACAGATACGCAGTATTTT. Translated, it gives CASSFRAGSTDTQYF.

The chain combines TRBV5-8 with TRBJ1-5, with TRBD1 as a possible D gene (5 bases). Deletions cut 2 bases from V and 0 bases from J, with 12 bases between. The CDR3 runs 16 residues. Germline lookup yields CDR1 SGHTS and CDR2 YDEGEE. Here the CDR3 reads CASSFGHEISNQPQHF. The CDR3, as DNA: TGTGCCAGCAGCTTCGGACACGAAATTAGCAATCAGCCCCAGCATTTT.

The rearrangement joins TRBV2 to TRBJ2-7; 12 nucleotides match TRBD1. CDR1 and CDR2 (germline): SNHLY, FYNNEI. With V trimmed by 2 bases and J by 4 bases, 3 bases remained unmatched. The CDR3 has 15 amino acids. DNA of the CDR3: TGTGCCAGCAGTGAAAAGGGACAGGGGGCTTACGAGCAGTACTTC. It codes for CASSEKGQGAYEQYF. The variable domain in full, completed from reference TRBV2 and TRBJ2-7, reads EPEVTQTPSHQVTQMGQEVILRCVPISNHLYFYWYRQILGQKVEFLVSFYNNEISEKSEIFDDQFSVERPDGSNFTLKIRSTKLEDSAMYFCASSEKGQGAYEQYFGPGTRLTVT.

The chain joins TRBV6-5 to TRBJ1-3; perhaps TRBD1 as D (6 bases). This CDR3 comprises 15 residues. Looked up from germline, CDR1 is MNHEY and CDR2 is SVGAGI. Trimming left V 3 bases short and J 0 bases short, with 9 bases between. CDR3 bases: TGTGCCAGCAGTTATGGGGACACCTCTGGAAACACCATATATTTT. Encoded protein: CASSYGDTSGNTIYF.

The J gene is TRBJ2-3, the V gene TRBV7-7, with 11 positions matching TRBD2. The CDR3 is made up of 15 amino acids. Germline trimming cut 5 bases from V and 4 bases from J; bases unmatched to any gene: 5. Germline values: CDR1 SSHAT, CDR2 FNYEAQ (reference sequence). In DNA form, the CDR3 reads TGTGCCAGCAGCATTAGCGGGGGGGTAGCAGATACGCAGTATTTT. As protein: CASSISGGVADTQYF.

The rearrangement links TRBV4-2 to TRBJ2-3, with TRBD2 identical over 7 bases. From germline, CDR1 is LGHNA and CDR2 YNFKEQ. The CDR3 has 17 amino acids. Trimming took 1 base from V and 0 from J; bases not matched to a gene: 7. The CDR3 is CASSQGDLAVSTDTQYF. CDR3 sequence (DNA): TGTGCCAGCAGCCAAGGAGACCTAGCGGTAAGCACAGATACGCAGTATTTT.

CDR3 sequence: CASSPRTSGGIYNEQFF. The CDR3 DNA is TGTGCCAGCAGCCCTAGGACTAGCGGGGGGATATACAATGAGCAGTTCTTC. The gene calls are TRBV5-4 and TRBJ2-1, with 14 bases aligning to TRBD2. Germline CDR1 reads SGHNT; CDR2 reads YYREEE (reference sequence). CDR3 length: 17 residues. The V and J ends lost 4 bases and 4 bases, in that order; junction bases with no gene match: 7.

The chain employs TRBV14 and TRBJ2-1, with 7 bases identical to TRBD2. The CDR3 extends over 17 amino acids. The V gene end was trimmed by 0 bases and the J gene end by 4 bases; junction bases not matched to a gene: 9. Germline V lookup: CDR1 SGHDN, CDR2 FVKESK. The CDR3 nucleotides are TGTGCCAGCAGCCAAGATTGGGAAAAGGGAGGGTACAATGAGCAGTTCTTC. Protein: CASSQDWEKGGYNEQFF. Full variable domain (outside the CDR3, taken from reference TRBV14 and TRBJ2-1): EAGVTQFPSHSVIEKGQTVTLRCDPISGHDNLYWYRRVMGKEIKFLLHFVKESKQDESGMPNNRFLAERTGGTYSTLKVQPAELEDSGVYFCASSQDWEKGGYNEQFFGPGTRLTVL.

The chain links TRBV18 to TRBJ2-3, with a tentative D call TRBD1 (9 bases). The CDR3 totals 21 residues. CDR1 is KGHSH and CDR2 is LQKENI in the germline V gene. V lost 1 base and J 5 bases, leaving 31 bases between the germline ends. CDR3 amino acids: CASSPRQRGGGTGRGEDTQYF. In DNA form, the CDR3 reads TGTGCCAGCTCACCACGACAACGGGGGGGTGGGACAGGGAGAGGGGAAGATACGCAGTATTTT.

V and J are TRBV29-1 and TRBJ1-4; D possibly corresponds to TRBD1 (6 bases). The ends were cut back, 0 bases at V and 3 bases at J, with 11 bases in the middle. This CDR3 has 15 residues. From germline, CDR1 is SQVTM and CDR2 ANQGSEA. Here the CDR3 reads CSVEDETGPNEKLFF. CDR3 bases: TGCAGCGTTGAAGATGAGACAGGTCCTAATGAAAAACTGTTTTTT.

V gene TRBV12-1 combines with J gene TRBJ2-7; the table calls TRBD1, which could not be checked here. TRBV12-1 counts as a pseudogene. The CDR3 loop spans 14 amino acids. CDR3 DNA sequence: TGTGCCAGCAGCCTCAGGGGGAGCAGGAACGAGCAGTACTTC. Its protein is CASSLRGSRNEQYF.

This clone was detected a few times. The V gene is TRBV19, the J gene TRBJ1-5, with TRBD1 as a possible D gene (6 bases). From germline, CDR1 is LNHDA and CDR2 SQIVND (reference sequence). V was trimmed by 11 bases and J by 6 bases, leaving 20 bases between them. The CDR3 contains 14 residues. CDR3 DNA sequence: TGTGCCGGATCTGGGGGGGGCGCGGGTCAGCCCCAGCATTTT. It yields the protein CAGSGGGAGQPQHF.

This CDR3 reads CGEVRNEKLFF. DNA for the CDR3: TGTGGGGAGGTCCGAAATGAAAAACTGTTTTTT. The V and J genes are TRBV7-9 and TRBJ1-4, with no clear D. Germline CDR1 is SEHNR and CDR2 is FQNEAQ (reference sequence). The CDR3 runs 11 residues.

This chain uses TRBV6-6 with TRBJ2-7; 8 nucleotides line up with TRBD1. The germline gives CDR1 MNHNY, CDR2 SVGAGI (reference sequence). This CDR3 is 15 amino acids long. J was trimmed by 3 bases and V by 6 bases; bases with no gene match: 10. CDR3 amino acids: CASSPVTGANYEQYF. In DNA, the CDR3 is TGTGCCAGCAGCCCCGTGACAGGGGCGAACTACGAGCAGTACTTC.

The V and J genes are TRBV6-5 and TRBJ2-1; weak D call: TRBD2 (6 bases). Germline V CDR1 and CDR2: MNHEY, SVGAGI. There are 15 residues in the CDR3. Trimming removed 2 bases from V and 1 base from J, with 9 bases in between. Here the CDR3 reads CASSYGGTSYNEQFF. Written as DNA, the CDR3 is TGTGCCAGCAGTTACGGCGGGACTTCCTACAATGAGCAGTTCTTC.